This TCR beta chain was captured by sequencing in a study of blood T cells in healthy people across ages. There are a few counts of this clonotype. A sample-barcoded 5' primer and a J-beta primer mix were used in a second PCR of about 6 to 12 cycles. TCRdb re-analysed the 5' RACE reads in MiXCR, keeping a single row per CDR3 protein. Seen here are around 1,700,000 distinct CDR3 sequences, 28% observed once, and the top ten hold over 7%. Deletions cut 6 bases from V and 10 bases from J, with 10 bases between. Germline-derived CDR1 and CDR2 are SQVTM and ANQGSEA. This CDR3 is built from 11 residues. The TCR sequence derives from a woman aged 30 to 39 in good health. V is TRBV29-1 and J is TRBJ1-6; D is ambiguous. The sample comprised blood. CDR3 coding DNA: TGCAGCGTCGGTGAGGAATCACCCCTCCACTTT. Amino acid sequence: CSVGEESPLHF.